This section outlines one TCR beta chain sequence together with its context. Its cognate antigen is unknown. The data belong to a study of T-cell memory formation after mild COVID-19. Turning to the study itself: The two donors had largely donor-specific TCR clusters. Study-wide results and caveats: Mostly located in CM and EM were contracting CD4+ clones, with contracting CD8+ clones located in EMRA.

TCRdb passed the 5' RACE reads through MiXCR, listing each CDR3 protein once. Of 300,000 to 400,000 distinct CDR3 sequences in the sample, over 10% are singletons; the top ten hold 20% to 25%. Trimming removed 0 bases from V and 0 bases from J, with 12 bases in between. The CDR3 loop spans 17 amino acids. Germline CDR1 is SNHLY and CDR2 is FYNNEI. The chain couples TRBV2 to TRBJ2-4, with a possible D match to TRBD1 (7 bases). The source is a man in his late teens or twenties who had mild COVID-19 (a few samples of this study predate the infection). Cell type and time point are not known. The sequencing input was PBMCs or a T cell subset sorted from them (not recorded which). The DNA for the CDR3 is TGTGCCAGCAGTGAAGCGGAGGGGGCGGTAGCCAAAAACATTCAGTACTTC. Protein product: CASSEAEGAVAKNIQYF.